Below are 13 T cell receptor beta chains sequenced from a single sample in a study of stem cell transplantation in POMP-related autoinflammatory disease (dated by TCRdb to the early 2020s). To prepare the library, the immunoSEQ multiplex PCR assay was applied. TCRdb holds this immuneACCESS table with in-frame rearrangements only. Some clones are missing; in checked studies, unresolved V genes explain under half, and the rest has no known cause. The table for this sample lists fewer than 30,000 clones; approximately 78% of them were counted only once. The ten largest clones take up more than 2.5% of the sample. The sample's time point label, in plain terms: before hematopoietic stem cell transplant. The source material was CD4+ T cells from PBMCs, sampled before stem cell transplantation. The receptors originated from a human donor with POMP-related autoinflammation and immune dysregulation (PRAID).

This chain uses TRBV5-1 with TRBJ2-3, with TRBD2 matching over 10 bases. This CDR3 has 15 amino acids. Germline V CDR1 and CDR2: SGHRS, YFSETQ. Losses at the gene ends were 4 bases for V and 8 bases for J; bases not matched to a gene: 10. The CDR3, as DNA: TGCGCCAGCAGCCCGAAAGCGGGAGGGCCGGGTACGCAGTATTTT. This gives the protein CASSPKAGGPGTQYF.

V usage is TRBV4-1 and J usage is TRBJ1-2; 7 nucleotides agree with TRBD1. The CDR3 sequence is 15 residues long. The ends lost 1 base at V and 3 bases at J; junction bases unmatched: 5. Germline V gene lookup returns CDR1 MGHRA and CDR2 YSYEKL. The CDR3 sequence is CASSQAPGQDYGYTF. CDR3 nucleotides: TGCGCCAGCAGCCAAGCCCCTGGACAGGACTATGGCTACACCTTC.

V is TRBV2 and J is TRBJ1-1; a weak D match, TRBD1 (5 bases). CDR3 length: 13 residues. V lost 5 bases, J lost 0 bases, and 7 bases lay in between. Germline CDR1 and CDR2: SNHLY and FYNNEI. In DNA form, the CDR3 reads TGTGCCAGCAGTCAGGGAATGAACACTGAAGCTTTCTTT. Translated: CASSQGMNTEAFF.

The genes are TRBV6-1 and TRBJ2-7; 8 bases align to TRBD1. V lost 4 bases to trimming and J lost 3 bases; unmatched junction nucleotides: 8. CDR3 length: 15 residues. Germline values: CDR1 MNHNS, CDR2 SASEGT. The CDR3 is CASSGGTGRLYEQYF. DNA of the CDR3: TGTGCCAGCAGTGGAGGGACAGGAAGACTCTACGAGCAGTACTTC.

This chain connects TRBV28 to TRBJ1-5; 8 bases are shared with TRBD1. J was trimmed by 7 bases and V by 6 bases; bases with no gene match: 2. The CDR3 loop spans 12 amino acids. Germline V gene lookup returns CDR1 MDHEN and CDR2 SYDVKM. The CDR3 bases are TGTGCCAGCAGGGGGACAGGCCAGCCCCAGCATTTT. Translating it yields CASRGTGQPQHF.

The CDR3 DNA reads as TGTGCCAGCTCACCGACAACGACGACCTCTGGAAACACCATATATTTT. It specifies CASSPTTTTSGNTIYF. The chain employs TRBV18 and TRBJ1-3; the D is unclear. Trimming removed 3 bases from V and 0 bases from J, with 12 bases in between. Per germline, CDR1 KGHSH and CDR2 LQKENI. The CDR3 totals 16 residues.

The V and J genes are TRBV27 and TRBJ2-2; 15 bases line up with TRBD2. The CDR3 covers 17 residues. V gave up 3 bases and J gave up 7 bases; unmatched junction bases: 6. Germline loops: CDR1 MNHEY, CDR2 SMNVEV (reference sequence). CDR3 loop: CASSFLGTSGRNGELFF. The CDR3 DNA follows: TGTGCCAGCAGTTTCCTCGGGACTAGCGGGAGGAACGGGGAGCTGTTTTTT.

The J gene is TRBJ1-1, the V gene TRBV18; D gene uncertain. Between the trimmed V and J ends, which lost 3 bases and 1 base, there was a span of 24 bases. The germline V gene has CDR1 KGHSH and CDR2 LQKENI. The CDR3 runs to 19 residues. The CDR3: CASSPSGPGTFARNTEAFF. The CDR3 DNA follows: TGTGCCAGCTCACCTTCCGGGCCCGGAACTTTTGCTAGGAACACTGAAGCTTTCTTT.

The CDR3 loop reads CASSQDPAQETQYF. CDR3 bases: TGCGCCAGCAGCCAAGACCCAGCCCAAGAGACCCAGTACTTC. The rearrangement links TRBV4-1 to TRBJ2-5; D uncertain. The CDR3 sequence is 14 residues long. The germline V gene encodes CDR1 MGHRA and CDR2 YSYEKL. V dropped 0 bases and J dropped 1 base, with 6 bases sitting between them.

V and J are TRBV28 and TRBJ1-4; 9 nucleotides match TRBD1. Germline V gene lookup returns CDR1 MDHEN and CDR2 SYDVKM. Losses at the gene ends were 6 bases for V and 7 bases for J; bases not matched to a gene: 6. The CDR3 is made up of 14 amino acids. Here the CDR3 reads CASRSTGGGEKLFF. The CDR3 DNA reads as TGTGCCAGCAGATCGACAGGGGGAGGTGAAAAACTGTTTTTT.

This rearrangement joins TRBV25-1 to TRBJ2-5; possible D gene TRBD2, 6 bases. Germline CDR1 and CDR2: MGHDK and SYGVNS. This CDR3 is 14 amino acids long. The germline V and J ends were trimmed by 2 bases and 9 bases, with 16 bases remaining between them. The CDR3 is CASSEAGPRGAQYF. DNA of the CDR3: TGTGCCAGCAGTGAAGCAGGGCCCCGCGGGGCCCAGTACTTC.

The V gene is TRBV6-6, the J gene TRBJ2-7; D possibly uses TRBD1 or TRBD2 (5 bases each). The CDR3 totals 13 residues. The V end lost 2 bases, the J end lost 6 bases, and 11 bases lay between the germline ends. Looked up from germline, CDR1 is MNHNY and CDR2 is SVGAGI (reference sequence). The CDR3 DNA reads TGTGCCAGCAGTTACGCCTGGGGGACCGAGCAGTACTTC. This translates into CASSYAWGTEQYF.

This clone has just a few counts. The chain combines TRBV28 with TRBJ1-2; 8 nucleotides line up with TRBD1. Germline lookup yields CDR1 MDHEN and CDR2 SYDVKM. The V gene end was trimmed by 8 bases and the J gene end by 5 bases; junction bases not matched to a gene: 7. The CDR3 sequence is 13 residues long. The CDR3: CASSSGQAYGYTF. The CDR3 region has the DNA TGTGCCAGCTCCTCGGGACAGGCGTATGGCTACACCTTC.